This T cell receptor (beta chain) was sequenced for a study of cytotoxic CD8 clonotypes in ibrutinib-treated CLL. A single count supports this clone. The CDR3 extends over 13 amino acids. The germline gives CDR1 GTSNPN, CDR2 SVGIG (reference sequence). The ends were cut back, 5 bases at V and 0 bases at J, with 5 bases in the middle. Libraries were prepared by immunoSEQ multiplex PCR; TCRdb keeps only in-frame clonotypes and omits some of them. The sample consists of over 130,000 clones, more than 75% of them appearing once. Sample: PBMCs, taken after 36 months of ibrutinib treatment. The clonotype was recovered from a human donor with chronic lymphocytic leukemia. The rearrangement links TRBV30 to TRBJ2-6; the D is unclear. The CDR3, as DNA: TGTGCCTGGTATTACTCTGGGGCCAACGTCCTGACTTTC. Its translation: CAWYYSGANVLTF.